Listed below are T cell receptor beta chains from one sample, sequenced in a study of T cell repertoires in cytomegalovirus infection. TCRdb reprocessed the reads with MiXCR, giving one entry per CDR3 protein. The sample has approximately 160,000 distinct CDR3 sequences, more than 15% seen once. Material for sequencing was CD8+ T cells from PBMCs. The receptors shown here come from a human donor in good health (CMV status not recorded). Some clones in this sample may be carry-over from other donors' samples. CDR3s include the opening cysteine and the closing phenylalanine or tryptophan. D genes are given only for firm matches. Clone size is not always given. Where it is, it says once, few, many or a class for expanded clones.

clone_size j_call v_call d_call cdr3_nt cdr3_aa
few TRBJ1-5 TRBV7-9 TRBD1 TGTGCCAGCAGCGCCGGGACAGAGAAAAATCAGCCCCAGCATTTT CASSAGTEKNQPQHF
- TRBJ1-2 TRBV6-8 TRBD1 TGTGCCAGCAGTTACGAGGGGACAGGGGGCAGCGTTGGCTACACCTTC CASSYEGTGGSVGYTF
few TRBJ2-3 TRBV29-1 TRBD2 TGCAGCGCGACTAGCGTTACGGGAGATACGCAGTATTTT CSATSVTGDTQYF
many TRBJ2-7 TRBV7-2 TRBD2 TGTGCCAGCAGCTTAGCACGGGCTAGCGGGGGCTTCTACGAGCAGTACTTC CASSLARASGGFYEQYF
- TRBJ2-1 TRBV20-1 - TGCAGTGCTACCGACTACCCTGAGCAGTTCTTC CSATDYPEQFF
few TRBJ2-3 TRBV7-2 - TGTGCCAGCAGCTGGCGGGCCGATACGCAGTATTTT CASSWRADTQYF
few TRBJ2-1 TRBV6-4 - TGTGCCAGCAGTGTGCGACTAGGGGGGTACAATGAGCAGTTCTTC CASSVRLGGYNEQFF
few TRBJ2-3 TRBV7-2 - TGTGCCAGCAGTTTACGCGTCCACGGGGATACGCAGTATTTT CASSLRVHGDTQYF
few TRBJ2-2 TRBV6-5 - TGTGCCAGCAGTTACTCGTACAGTAACACCGGGGAGCTGTTTTTT CASSYSYSNTGELFF
few TRBJ2-7 TRBV11-2 - TGTGCCAGCAGCTTAGAAGGGACGTCCTTTACCTACGAGCAGTACTTC CASSLEGTSFTYEQYF
- TRBJ1-2 TRBV7-6 - TGTGCCAGCAGCCCGGGCGCCTGGGGCTATGGCTACACCTTC CASSPGAWGYGYTF
many TRBJ2-1 TRBV7-9 TRBD1 TGTGCCAGCAGCTCATCGGACAGGGGGCTAAGGGATGAGCAGTTCTTC CASSSSDRGLRDEQFF
few TRBJ2-3 TRBV28 TRBD1 TGTCCCTCCGGGACAGACGAAGAAAGAGATACGCAGTATTTT CPSGTDEERDTQYF
- TRBJ2-1 TRBV7-8 TRBD2 TGTGCCAGCAGCTTACAGATAAAATGGCGGGAGGGCAATGAGCAGTTCTTC CASSLQIKWREGNEQFF
few TRBJ2-3 TRBV28 TRBD2 TGTGCCAGCAGTTCCCCACTCCTCCGGACTAGCGAATTCCACCCAGATACGCAGTATTTT CASSSPLLRTSEFHPDTQYF
once TRBJ1-3 TRBV2 - TGTGCCAGCAGTGCCAGCCCTGGAAACACCATATATTTT CASSASPGNTIYF
- TRBJ2-3 TRBV6-2/TRBV6-3 - TGTGCCACCAGGAGCGAGGATCATACGCAGTATTTT CATRSEDHTQYF
- TRBJ2-7 TRBV7-2 TRBD2 TGTGCCAGCAGCTTAAAAGCGGGGGGTAGATACGAGCAGTACTTC CASSLKAGGRYEQYF
few TRBJ2-7 TRBV10-3 - TGTGCCATCAGTCGTACCAACAGGGAGGGCTCCTACGAGCAGTACTTC CAISRTNREGSYEQYF
- TRBJ1-1 TRBV6-1 - TGTGCCAGCAGTAGCCGGCGGACAGTTTCTGAAGCTTTCTTT CASSSRRTVSEAFF
few TRBJ1-2 TRBV20-1 - TGCTGTGCCAATGATATCCGGCGGACAGAAGCTAACTATGGCTACACCTTC CCANDIRRTEANYGYTF
- TRBJ2-5 TRBV6-2/TRBV6-3 TRBD2 TGTGCCAGCAGTTACCTCCCAGCGGGAGCGGAGACCCAGTACTTC CASSYLPAGAETQYF
few TRBJ2-7 TRBV29-1 TRBD1 TGCAGCGTCCACCACAGGGGCTCCAGCTCCTACGAGCAGTACTTC CSVHHRGSSSYEQYF
- TRBJ2-2 TRBV20-1 - TGCAGTGCTAGGGGGGTAATCGCCGGGATGAACACCGGGGAGCTGTTTTTT CSARGVIAGMNTGELFF
few TRBJ1-1 TRBV28 - TGTGCCAGCAGTTGGGCAAGGGGAGTGAACACTGAAGCTTTCTTT CASSWARGVNTEAFF
few TRBJ1-2 TRBV7-2 - TGTGCCAGCAGCTTACTTCGCGGGGACGTACTCTATGGCTACACCTTC CASSLLRGDVLYGYTF
once TRBJ2-7 TRBV29-1 TRBD2 TGCAGCGATAAGAGGCCCGGGACTAGCGGGAGGCCCGCCTACGAGCAGTACTTC CSDKRPGTSGRPAYEQYF
- TRBJ1-4 TRBV20-1 TRBD1 TGCAGTGCTAGAAGCTGGAGGGACAGCGATCCCAATGAAAAACTGTTTTTT CSARSWRDSDPNEKLFF
- TRBJ1-1 TRBV9 - TGTGCCAGCAGATCTGACGGAAAGAACACTGAAGCTTTCTTT CASRSDGKNTEAFF
few TRBJ1-3 TRBV11-2 - TGTGCCAGCAGCTTAGAAGGCTTCTCTGGAAACACCATATATTTT CASSLEGFSGNTIYF
few TRBJ2-4 TRBV7-8 TRBD2 TGTGCCAGCAGCTCGCTACTAGCGGGAGCGACGGACAAAAACATTCAGTACTTC CASSSLLAGATDKNIQYF
- TRBJ2-5 TRBV20-1 - TGCAGTGCTAGAGATCTACCAGGGACTCCCCAAGAGACCCAGTACTTC CSARDLPGTPQETQYF
- TRBJ2-6 TRBV12-3/TRBV12-4 TRBD1 TGTGCCAGCAGAGCCCCCGGGACAGGGAGGTTCTCTGGGGCCAACGTCCTGACTTTC CASRAPGTGRFSGANVLTF
- TRBJ2-7 TRBV20-1 - TGCAGTGCTAGAGGACCTGGTAAGGTCGCGGCCTACGAGCAGTACTTC CSARGPGKVAAYEQYF
- TRBJ2-1 TRBV28 - TGTGCCAGCAGATTAGTGGCGGGCTTGCGCAATGAGCAGTTCTTC CASRLVAGLRNEQFF
few TRBJ2-1 TRBV7-8 TRBD2 TGTGCCAGCAGCTTAGCCCGACTAGCGGGAGGGCGAATGGGGAAAAACAATGAGCAGTTCTTC CASSLARLAGGRMGKNNEQFF
- TRBJ1-1 TRBV7-8 - TGTGCCAGCAGCTTTAGGAGAAAAACTGAAGCTTTCTTT CASSFRRKTEAFF
- TRBJ2-5 TRBV11-2 TRBD1 TGTGCCAGCAGGAAGGAGCCCAGGGGGCTAGAGACCCAGTACTTC CASRKEPRGLETQYF
- TRBJ1-1 TRBV19 - TGTGCCAGTAGTATAAGGGGACTAGAAGCTTTCTTT CASSIRGLEAFF
- TRBJ1-1 TRBV10-3 - TGTGCCATCACAGGGAACACTGAAGCTTTCTTT CAITGNTEAFF
- TRBJ2-7 TRBV6-2/TRBV6-3 - TGTGCCAGCGGGACCTTTAGCTCCTACGAGCAGTACTTC CASGTFSSYEQYF
few TRBJ2-7 TRBV14 - TGTGCCAGCAGCCATATGCGCCAAGGACAGTTCTCCTACGAGCAGTACTTC CASSHMRQGQFSYEQYF
few TRBJ1-5 TRBV27 - TGTGCCAGCGGAGGGAATCAGCCCCAGCATTTT CASGGNQPQHF
- TRBJ2-1 TRBV4-1 TRBD2 TGCGCCAGCAGCCAAGGTAGCGGGCCTTACAATGAGCAGTTCTTC CASSQGSGPYNEQFF
- TRBJ2-1 TRBV28 - TGTGCCAGCAGTTTATACGGGGCCAACAATGAGCAGTTCTTC CASSLYGANNEQFF
few TRBJ2-1 TRBV4-3 - TGCGCCAGCAGCCAAGGTCTAGCAGGGAATGAGCAGTTCTTC CASSQGLAGNEQFF
- TRBJ2-7 TRBV6-1 - TGTGCCAGCAGTTGGCTTTACGAGCAGTACTTC CASSWLYEQYF
- TRBJ1-1 TRBV29-1 - TGCAGCGTGGTGGGGACGGAGAACACTGAAGCTTTCTTT CSVVGTENTEAFF
few TRBJ2-1 TRBV11-3 - TGTGCCAGCAGCGACGCGGCCTACAATGAGCAGTTCTTC CASSDAAYNEQFF
few TRBJ2-5 TRBV6-1 TRBD1 TGTGCCAGCAGTGAGGGACAGGGGGCGCAGGAGACCCAGTACTTC CASSEGQGAQETQYF
- TRBJ2-7 TRBV7-2 - TGTGCCAGCAGCTCATCTCGGCAGGCCTACGAGCAGTACTTC CASSSSRQAYEQYF
- TRBJ2-1 TRBV7-6 - TGTGCCAGCAGCTTACTGACGGGGGCACTCCAGTCTTACAATGAGCAGTTCTTC CASSLLTGALQSYNEQFF
- TRBJ1-2 TRBV28 - TGTGCCAGCAGTTTAAGGTCCACCCAAGCTAACTATGGCTACACCTTC CASSLRSTQANYGYTF
few TRBJ2-5 TRBV7-6 TRBD1 TGTCCCAGCAGCTTAGCGCGTAGGGACAGTTACTTACAAGAGACCCAGTACTTC CPSSLARRDSYLQETQYF
few TRBJ2-7 TRBV20-1 - TGCAGTGCGCGAGAAATTTGGGCCGAGCAGTACTTC CSAREIWAEQYF
- TRBJ2-6 TRBV7-6 - TGTGCCAGCAGCTTGGGGGCCAACGTCCTGACTTTC CASSLGANVLTF
- TRBJ1-2 TRBV6-2/TRBV6-3 TRBD1 TGTGCCACCCTCCTCCCCCAGGGGGCTCGCGGCTACACCTTC CATLLPQGARGYTF